What follows is one T cell receptor (beta chain) and its context. Other nucleotide sequences in the sample specify the same CDR3. In the original workflow: The assay estimated nucleated cells by amplifying reference gene primers. The method was immunoSEQ multiplex PCR; TCRdb's version includes in-frame clones alone and lacks a portion of them. V, J and clone size are taken as reported in that table, and D and trimming were inferred from the DNA itself. This table holds over 200,000 clones, approximately 84% found once. This CDR3 contains 12 residues. Germline-derived CDR1 and CDR2 are SGHRS and YFSETQ. With 0 bases removed from V and 7 bases from J, the gap between germline ends came to 5 bases. This specimen comes from a study of blood T cell repertoires in COVID-19. As for the study in general: Samples representing acute and convalescent COVID-19 were sourced from the United States, Italy and Spain.

Participants' reported clinical history set cohort assignment. The chain couples TRBV5-1 to TRBJ2-1; the D gene is possibly TRBD2 (5 bases). The sample taken for sequencing was PBMCs or T cells enriched from blood (not recorded which). The sequence derives from a man between 40 and 49 years old who had recovered from COVID-19. The DNA of the CDR3 is TGCGCCAGCAGCTTGGCGGGAAATGAGCAGTTCTTC. Amino acid sequence: CASSLAGNEQFF.